Listed below are T cell receptor beta chains from one sample, sequenced in a study of T cell changes during pregnancy in multiple sclerosis. Method: immunoSEQ multiplex PCR; TCRdb's copy keeps in-frame clones and lacks some. The sample holds about 92,000 clones, roughly 90% seen once. This specimen consisted of peripheral blood, obtained in the first trimester of pregnancy. The source of these receptors is a female donor with multiple sclerosis, enrolled in a pregnancy study. Both conserved end residues are trimmed from each CDR3.

ASSIRQAAGYT	TRBV4-1	TRBJ1-2
ASSLGYGGGRNYGYT	TRBV7-8	TRBJ1-2
ASSLAGNTGELF	TRBV6-5	TRBJ2-2
SARGGDTQY	TRBV20-1	TRBJ2-3
ASRDQQGATYEQY	TRBV2	TRBJ2-7
ASSLTGVGNTIY	TRBV7-6	TRBJ1-3
ASSPPGLAGLYEQY	TRBV6-4	TRBJ2-7
ASGLVHGTVSYEQY	TRBV12-5	TRBJ2-7
AISDAGNTDTQY	TRBV10-3	TRBJ2-3
ASSHAGQVYYEQY	TRBV4-1	TRBJ2-7
ASSLGQGARGAF	TRBV7-2	TRBJ1-1
ASSWLSMRDRTEAF	TRBV28	TRBJ1-1
ASSVRGMAKNIQY	TRBV7-2	TRBJ2-4
ASSRTTSSFTDTQY	TRBV5-1	TRBJ2-3
ASNLWDSETYNEQF	TRBV7-9	TRBJ2-1
ASGLVTGATSYNEQF	TRBV12-5	TRBJ2-1
ASGLAGSDTQY	TRBV12-5	TRBJ2-3
ASSLWASGRDEQF	TRBV4-1	TRBJ2-1
ASSARTGSEAF	TRBV9	TRBJ1-1
ASSAGNNGYT	TRBV10-1	TRBJ1-2
ASSPQGLAGGLQETQY	TRBV11-1	TRBJ2-5
ASSPGLAGYEQY	TRBV19	TRBJ2-7
ASSAWDRGSYEQY	TRBV7-3	TRBJ2-7